The rows below give T cell receptor beta chains drawn from one sample of a study of T cell responses to AZD1222 COVID-19 vaccine. Libraries were prepared by immunoSEQ multiplex PCR; TCRdb keeps only in-frame clonotypes and omits some of them. The sample lists fewer than 85,000 clones; 87% were seen once. The source material was peripheral blood, sampled 28 days after the second AZD1222 dose. The receptors shown here come from an adult who received the AZD1222 COVID-19 vaccine. CDR3s include the opening cysteine and the closing phenylalanine or tryptophan. A D gene is named only where the DNA matches it firmly. The size entry is marked missing in some rows and otherwise reads once, few, many or a size class.

cdr3_aa,cdr3_nt,d_call,cdr3_length,j_call,v_call,clone_size
CASSLSHATENIQYF,TGTGCCAGCAGCTTAAGTCATGCGACAGAAAACATTCAGTACTTC,.,15,TRBJ2-4,TRBV7-2,.
CAWGARVPYNEQFF,TGTGCCTGGGGGGCCAGGGTCCCCTACAATGAGCAGTTCTTC,.,14,TRBJ2-1,TRBV30,few
CASRTDFSVDEQYF,TGTGCCAGCAGGACGGACTTTTCGGTGGACGAGCAGTACTTC,.,14,TRBJ2-7,TRBV6-5,.
CASSPGTSGTGELFF,TGCGCCAGCAGCCCCGGGACTAGCGGCACCGGGGAGCTGTTTTTT,TRBD2,15,TRBJ2-2,TRBV4-3,.
CASGWIGAEEKLFF,TGTGCCAGCGGATGGATCGGGGCCGAGGAAAAACTGTTTTTT,.,14,TRBJ1-4,TRBV6-5,.
CATSGQLGEQFF,TGTGCCACCAGTGGACAGCTCGGTGAGCAGTTCTTC,.,12,TRBJ2-1,TRBV24-1,.
CASSLPGNEQFF,TGTGCCAGCAGCTTACCGGGCAATGAGCAGTTCTTC,.,12,TRBJ2-1,TRBV13,.
CASSLLAGRDIQYF,TGTGCCAGCAGTTTATTGGCAGGTCGGGACATTCAGTACTTC,.,14,TRBJ2-4,TRBV28,.
CASSPTGTVNSPLHF,TGTGCCAGCTCACCGACCGGGACAGTGAATTCACCCCTCCACTTT,TRBD1,15,TRBJ1-6,TRBV18,.
CASSFGNSPLHF,TGTGCCAGCAGTTTCGGGAATTCACCCCTCCACTTT,.,12,TRBJ1-6,TRBV12-3/TRBV12-4,.
CASSSRQIYTDTQYF,TGTGCCAGCAGCAGTCGACAGATATACACAGATACGCAGTATTTT,.,15,TRBJ2-3,TRBV21-1,.
CASSQTAGVNTGELFF,TGTGCCAGCAGCCAGACAGCGGGAGTGAACACCGGGGAGCTGTTTTTT,TRBD2,16,TRBJ2-2,TRBV14,.
CASSQVSGSSYNEQFF,TGCGCCAGCAGCCAAGTCAGCGGGAGCTCCTACAATGAGCAGTTCTTC,TRBD2,16,TRBJ2-1,TRBV4-3,.
CASSFGWRGYTF,TGTGCCAGCAGCTTTGGATGGCGGGGCTACACCTTC,.,12,TRBJ1-2,TRBV5-5,.
CASSSPQGSYEQYF,TGTGCCAGCAGTTCCCCTCAAGGATCCTACGAGCAGTACTTC,.,14,TRBJ2-7,TRBV6-5,.
CASSLAGGGTEAFF,TGTGCCAGCAGCTTAGCGGGCGGGGGGACTGAAGCTTTCTTT,.,14,TRBJ1-1,TRBV11-2,.
CASSQGNADEKLFF,TGTGCCAGCAGCCAAGGCAACGCCGATGAAAAACTGTTTTTT,.,14,TRBJ1-4,TRBV3-1/TRBV3-2,.
CASSPGQIQTNEKLFF,TGTGCCAGCTCACCAGGCCAGATCCAAACTAATGAAAAACTGTTTTTT,.,16,TRBJ1-4,TRBV18,.
CASSLPGIGGYTF,TGTGCCAGCAGCCTCCCCGGCATTGGGGGCTACACCTTC,.,13,TRBJ1-2,TRBV7-8,.
CSVPGRFNGYTF,TGCAGCGTTCCGGGGAGGTTCAATGGCTACACCTTC,.,12,TRBJ1-2,TRBV29-1,.
CASSSDLNQPQHF,TGCGCCAGCAGCTCCGATCTAAATCAGCCCCAGCATTTT,.,13,TRBJ1-5,TRBV5-1,.
CASSLGGDEQFF,TGTGCCAGCAGCTTAGGGGGCGATGAGCAGTTCTTC,.,12,TRBJ2-1,TRBV7-6,.
CASSLRWEGTETQYF,TGTGCCAGCAGCTTAAGGTGGGAGGGAACAGAGACCCAGTACTTC,TRBD2,15,TRBJ2-5,TRBV7-9,once
CASGTSGSKTNEQFF,TGTGCCAGTGGCACTAGCGGGAGCAAGACGAATGAGCAGTTCTTC,TRBD2,15,TRBJ2-1,TRBV19,.
CASSLGLSGANVLTF,TGTGCCAGCAGCTTGGGTCTCTCTGGGGCCAACGTCCTGACTTTC,.,15,TRBJ2-6,TRBV5-4,.
CARALWTGEDTQYF,TGTGCCAGGGCCTTGTGGACAGGAGAAGATACGCAGTATTTT,TRBD1,14,TRBJ2-3,TRBV11-3,.
CATAPLGWGSNEKLFF,TGTGCCACCGCGCCGTTAGGCTGGGGGTCTAATGAAAAACTGTTTTTT,.,16,TRBJ1-4,TRBV2,.
CASTPYSGGQETQYF,TGCGCCAGTACGCCCTATAGCGGGGGCCAAGAGACCCAGTACTTC,TRBD2,15,TRBJ2-5,TRBV5-1,.
CASSLSFGYGTSYEQYF,TGTGCCAGCAGTTTATCGTTTGGATATGGGACTAGCTACGAGCAGTACTTC,TRBD2,17,TRBJ2-7,TRBV27,.
CASSIPENSPLHF,TGTGCCAGTAGTATTCCAGAGAATTCACCCCTCCACTTT,.,13,TRBJ1-6,TRBV19,.
CASSPWTGSDEKLFF,TGTGCTAGCAGCCCGTGGACAGGGAGTGATGAAAAACTGTTTTTT,TRBD1,15,TRBJ1-4,TRBV7-7,.
CASSLDSGRGYNEQFF,TGTGCCAGCAGCTTAGACAGCGGTCGGGGCTACAATGAGCAGTTCTTC,.,16,TRBJ2-1,TRBV7-2,.
CASSLWGGSGANVLTF,TGCGCCAGCAGCTTGTGGGGGGGCTCTGGGGCCAACGTCCTGACTTTC,TRBD2,16,TRBJ2-6,TRBV5-1,once
CASSAAPGSSAHEQYF,TGTGCCAGCAGCGCCGCTCCGGGTTCGTCGGCCCACGAGCAGTACTTC,.,16,TRBJ2-7,TRBV7-3,.
CASTHGGGLGDSEKLFF,TGTGCCAGTACCCACGGAGGGGGGCTGGGGGATAGTGAAAAACTGTTTTTT,.,17,TRBJ1-4,TRBV19,.
CASRMTENEKLFF,TGCGCCAGCAGGATGACAGAAAATGAAAAACTGTTTTTT,.,13,TRBJ1-4,TRBV5-1,.
CASARQGAVNQPQHF,TGTGCCAGCGCTCGACAGGGGGCGGTTAATCAGCCCCAGCATTTT,TRBD1,15,TRBJ1-5,TRBV6-5,.
CASSSGQTNTEAFF,TGTGCCAGCAGCTCTGGACAGACGAACACTGAAGCTTTCTTT,.,14,TRBJ1-1,TRBV11-3,.
CASSSRLAGGSGELFF,TGTGCCAGCAGCTCGCGACTAGCGGGAGGTTCCGGGGAGCTGTTTTTT,TRBD2,16,TRBJ2-2,TRBV11-2,.
CASSRPEGANYGYTF,TGTGCCAGCAGCCGACCCGAGGGAGCTAACTATGGCTACACCTTC,.,15,TRBJ1-2,TRBV6-5,.
CASSPAEGDEKLFF,TGTGCCAGCAGCCCCGCTGAAGGGGATGAAAAACTGTTTTTT,.,14,TRBJ1-4,TRBV6-6,.
CASSTRGGTEAFF,TGTGCCAGCAGTACCCGGGGGGGCACTGAAGCTTTCTTT,.,13,TRBJ1-1,TRBV6-5,.
CASSPGTWEGTEAFF,TGTGCCAGCAGCCCAGGAACCTGGGAGGGGACTGAAGCTTTCTTT,.,15,TRBJ1-1,TRBV9,.
CASSPDRTSTDTQYF,TGTGCCAGCTCACCAGACAGGACTAGCACAGATACGCAGTATTTT,.,15,TRBJ2-3,TRBV18,.
CASRADAGNTEAFF,TGTGCCAGCAGGGCCGATGCGGGGAACACTGAAGCTTTCTTT,.,14,TRBJ1-1,TRBV2,.
CSVREGLNQPQHF,TGCAGCGTCCGAGAGGGCCTCAATCAGCCCCAGCATTTT,.,13,TRBJ1-5,TRBV29-1,.
CASSLVGSYGYTF,TGCGCCAGCAGCTTGGTTGGCAGCTATGGCTACACCTTC,.,13,TRBJ1-2,TRBV5-1,.
CASSPIADYSYEQYF,TGTGCCAGCAGCCCAATCGCCGATTACTCCTACGAGCAGTACTTC,.,15,TRBJ2-7,TRBV7-9,.
CARRKEETQYF,TGTGCCCGAAGGAAGGAAGAGACCCAGTACTTC,.,11,TRBJ2-5,TRBV7-3,.
CASSLPVRGRSSYNSPLHF,TGTGCCAGCAGCTTACCCGTTAGGGGAAGGTCCTCCTATAATTCACCCCTCCACTTT,.,19,TRBJ1-6,TRBV11-2,.
CASSDPGQPNTEAFF,TGTGCCAGCAGTGACCCGGGACAGCCAAACACTGAAGCTTTCTTT,TRBD1,15,TRBJ1-1,TRBV2,.
CASSPRQQETQYF,TGTGCCAGCAGCCCACGACAACAAGAGACCCAGTACTTC,.,13,TRBJ2-5,TRBV14,.
CASSLEGLGFSYEQYF,TGCGCCAGCAGCTTGGAAGGACTGGGGTTTTCCTACGAGCAGTACTTC,.,16,TRBJ2-7,TRBV5-1,.
CAWSRDSDQPQHF,TGTGCCTGGAGTCGGGACAGTGATCAGCCCCAGCATTTT,TRBD1,13,TRBJ1-5,TRBV30,.
CASSYQLRGGPFTEAFF,TGTGCCAGCAGTTACCAACTTCGGGGGGGTCCGTTTACTGAAGCTTTCTTT,.,17,TRBJ1-1,TRBV6-2/TRBV6-3,.
CASLLGQGTEAFF,TGTGCCAGCCTATTGGGACAGGGAACTGAAGCTTTCTTT,TRBD1,13,TRBJ1-1,TRBV6-5,.
CASSLGPGQGQPQHF,TGCGCCAGCAGCTTGGGCCCGGGACAGGGTCAGCCCCAGCATTTT,TRBD1,15,TRBJ1-5,TRBV5-1,.
CASSVQVPFSGNTIYF,TGTGCCAGCAGCGTACAGGTCCCCTTCTCTGGAAACACCATATATTTT,.,16,TRBJ1-3,TRBV9,.
CASSQTSGVLPYGYTF,TGCGCCAGCAGCCAGACCTCAGGGGTACTCCCCTATGGCTACACCTTC,.,16,TRBJ1-2,TRBV4-3,.
CASSPLSRPEAFF,TGTGCCAGCAGCCCCCTTTCCCGCCCTGAAGCTTTCTTT,.,13,TRBJ1-1,TRBV3-1/TRBV3-2,.